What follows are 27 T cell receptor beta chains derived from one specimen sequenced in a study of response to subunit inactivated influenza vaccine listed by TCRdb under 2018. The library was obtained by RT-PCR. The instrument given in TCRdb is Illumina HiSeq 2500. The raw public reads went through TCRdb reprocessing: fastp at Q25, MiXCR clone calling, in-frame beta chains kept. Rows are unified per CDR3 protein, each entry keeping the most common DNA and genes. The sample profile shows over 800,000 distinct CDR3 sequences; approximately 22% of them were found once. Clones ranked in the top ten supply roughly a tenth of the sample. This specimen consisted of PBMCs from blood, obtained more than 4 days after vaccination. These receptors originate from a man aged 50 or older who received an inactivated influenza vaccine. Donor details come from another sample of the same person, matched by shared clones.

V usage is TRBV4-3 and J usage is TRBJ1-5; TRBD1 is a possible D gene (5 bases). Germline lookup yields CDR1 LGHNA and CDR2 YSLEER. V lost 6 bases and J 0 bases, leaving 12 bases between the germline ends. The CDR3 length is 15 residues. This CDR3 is CASRQDKYSNQPQHF. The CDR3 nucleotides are TGCGCCAGCAGACAGGACAAGTATAGCAATCAGCCCCAGCATTTT.

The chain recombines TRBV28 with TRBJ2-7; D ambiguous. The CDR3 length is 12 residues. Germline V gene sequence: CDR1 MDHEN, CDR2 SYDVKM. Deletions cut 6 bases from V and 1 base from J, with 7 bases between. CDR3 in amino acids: CASRPPSYEQYF. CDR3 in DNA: TGTGCCAGCAGACCACCATCCTACGAGCAGTACTTC.

The CDR3 nucleotides are TGCAGTGCCTCCCGTGGAGAGGAGACCCAGTACTTC. Its protein product is CSASRGEETQYF. The chain uses TRBV20-1 and TRBJ2-5; D is unclear. The CDR3 runs to 12 residues. Germline CDR1 reads DFQATT; CDR2 reads SNEGSKA (reference sequence). The V and J ends lost 6 bases and 5 bases respectively, with 13 bases between them.

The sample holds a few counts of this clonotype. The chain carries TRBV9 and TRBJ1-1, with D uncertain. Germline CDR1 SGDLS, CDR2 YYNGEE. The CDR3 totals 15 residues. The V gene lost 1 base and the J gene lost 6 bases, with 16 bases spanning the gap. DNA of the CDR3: TGTGCCAGCAGCGTAAGGCCAAACAAGGACTCTGAAGCTTTCTTT. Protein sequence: CASSVRPNKDSEAFF.

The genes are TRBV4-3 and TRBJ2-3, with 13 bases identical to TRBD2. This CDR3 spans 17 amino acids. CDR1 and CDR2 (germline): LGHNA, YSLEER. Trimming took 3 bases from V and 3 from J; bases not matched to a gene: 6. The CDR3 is CASSQRTSGSWTDTQYF. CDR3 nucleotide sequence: TGCGCCAGCAGCCAGAGGACTAGCGGGAGTTGGACAGATACGCAGTATTTT.

CDR3 bases: TGTGCCAGTAGTGCATTCTCTGGGGCCAACGTCCTGACTTTC. Translated: CASSAFSGANVLTF. The chain combines TRBV19 with TRBJ2-6; D is undetermined. V dropped 5 bases and J dropped 0 bases, with 5 bases sitting between them. The CDR3 runs 14 residues. Germline-derived CDR1 and CDR2 are LNHDA and SQIVND (reference sequence).

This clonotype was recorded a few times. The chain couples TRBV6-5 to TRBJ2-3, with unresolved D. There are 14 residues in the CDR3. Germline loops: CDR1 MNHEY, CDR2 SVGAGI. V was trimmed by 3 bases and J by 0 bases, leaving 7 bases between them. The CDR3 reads CASSYLRSTDTQYF. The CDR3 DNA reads TGTGCCAGCAGTTATCTCCGGAGCACAGATACGCAGTATTTT.

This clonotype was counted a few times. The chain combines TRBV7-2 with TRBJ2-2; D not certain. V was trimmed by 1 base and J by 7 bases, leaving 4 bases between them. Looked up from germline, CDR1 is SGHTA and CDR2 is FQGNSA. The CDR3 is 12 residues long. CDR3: CASSLEFGELFF. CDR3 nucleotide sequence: TGTGCCAGCAGCTTAGAGTTCGGGGAGCTGTTTTTT.

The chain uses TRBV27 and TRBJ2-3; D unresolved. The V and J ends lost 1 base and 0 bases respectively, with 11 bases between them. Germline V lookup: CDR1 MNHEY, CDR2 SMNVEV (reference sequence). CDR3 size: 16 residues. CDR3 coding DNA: TGTGCCAGCAGTTTATTTGGCCTCTCTAGCACAGATACGCAGTATTTT. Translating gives CASSLFGLSSTDTQYF.

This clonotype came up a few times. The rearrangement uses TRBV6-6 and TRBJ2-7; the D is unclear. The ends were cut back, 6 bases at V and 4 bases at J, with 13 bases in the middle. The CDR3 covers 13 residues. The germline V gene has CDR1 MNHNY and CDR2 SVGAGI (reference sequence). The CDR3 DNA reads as TGTGCCAGCAGCAAAGCCCTTTCTTACGAGCAGTACTTC. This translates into CASSKALSYEQYF.

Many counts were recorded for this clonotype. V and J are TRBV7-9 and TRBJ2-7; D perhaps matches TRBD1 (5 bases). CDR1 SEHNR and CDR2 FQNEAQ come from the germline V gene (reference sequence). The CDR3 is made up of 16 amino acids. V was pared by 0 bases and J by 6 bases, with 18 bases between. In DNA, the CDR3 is TGTGCCAGCAGCTTAGCGTTTAACAGTGACAGTAGCGAGCAGTACTTC. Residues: CASSLAFNSDSSEQYF.

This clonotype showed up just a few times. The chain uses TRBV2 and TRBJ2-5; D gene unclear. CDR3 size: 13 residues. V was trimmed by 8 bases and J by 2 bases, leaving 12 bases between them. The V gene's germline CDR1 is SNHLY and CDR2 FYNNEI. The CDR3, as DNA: TGTGCCAGCTGGTTAGCCCCACAAGAGACCCAGTACTTC. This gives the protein CASWLAPQETQYF.

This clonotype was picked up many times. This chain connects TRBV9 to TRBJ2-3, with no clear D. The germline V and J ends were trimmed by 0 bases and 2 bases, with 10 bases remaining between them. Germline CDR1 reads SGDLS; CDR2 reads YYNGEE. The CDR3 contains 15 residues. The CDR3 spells CASSVAAYVTDTQYF. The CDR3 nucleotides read TGTGCCAGCAGCGTAGCTGCCTATGTCACAGATACGCAGTATTTT.

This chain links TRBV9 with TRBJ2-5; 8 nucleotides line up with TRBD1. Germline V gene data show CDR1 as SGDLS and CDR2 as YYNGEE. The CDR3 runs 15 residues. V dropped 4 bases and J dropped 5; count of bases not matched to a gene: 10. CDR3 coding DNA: TGTGCCAGCAGCCCCCGCAGGGGGCGCGAGGAGACCCAGTACTTC. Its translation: CASSPRRGREETQYF.

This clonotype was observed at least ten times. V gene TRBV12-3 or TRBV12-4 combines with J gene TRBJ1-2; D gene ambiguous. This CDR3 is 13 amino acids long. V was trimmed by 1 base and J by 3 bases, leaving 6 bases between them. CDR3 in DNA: TGTGCCAGCAGTTTAGAACCGGACTATGGCTACACCTTC. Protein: CASSLEPDYGYTF.

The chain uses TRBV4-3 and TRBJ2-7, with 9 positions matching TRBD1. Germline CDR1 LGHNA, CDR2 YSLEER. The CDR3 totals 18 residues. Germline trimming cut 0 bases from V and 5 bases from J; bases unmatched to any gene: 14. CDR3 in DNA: TGCGCCAGCAGCCAAGAAAGATACCCGGGGACAGGGCGGCACGAGCAGTACTTC. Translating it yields CASSQERYPGTGRHEQYF.

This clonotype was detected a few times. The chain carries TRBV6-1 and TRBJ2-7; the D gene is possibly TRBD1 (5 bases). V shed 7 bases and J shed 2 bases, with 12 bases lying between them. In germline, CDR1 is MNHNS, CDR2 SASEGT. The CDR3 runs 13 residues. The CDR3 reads CASTPDSPYEQYF. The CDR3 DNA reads TGTGCCAGCACCCCTGACAGCCCCTACGAGCAGTACTTC.

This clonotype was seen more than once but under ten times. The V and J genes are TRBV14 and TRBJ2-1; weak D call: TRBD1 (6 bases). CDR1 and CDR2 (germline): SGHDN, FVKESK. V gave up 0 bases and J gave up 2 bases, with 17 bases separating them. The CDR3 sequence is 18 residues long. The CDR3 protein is CASSQDPSDRFTYNEQFF. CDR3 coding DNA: TGTGCCAGCAGCCAAGATCCATCCGACAGGTTTACCTACAATGAGCAGTTCTTC.

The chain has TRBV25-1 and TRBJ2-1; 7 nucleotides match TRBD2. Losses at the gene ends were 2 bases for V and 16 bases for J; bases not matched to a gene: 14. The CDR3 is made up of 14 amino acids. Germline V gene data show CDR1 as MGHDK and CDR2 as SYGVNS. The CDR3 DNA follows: TGTGCCAGCAGTGAAGATGGCGGGAGACCCAACATATTCTTC. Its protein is CASSEDGGRPNIFF. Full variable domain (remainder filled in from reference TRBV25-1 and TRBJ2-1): EADIYQTPRYLVIGTGKKITLECSQTMGHDKMYWYQQDPGMELHLIHYSYGVNSTEKGDLSSESTVSRIRTEHFPLTLESARPSHTSQYLCASSEDGGRPNIFFGPGTRLTVL.

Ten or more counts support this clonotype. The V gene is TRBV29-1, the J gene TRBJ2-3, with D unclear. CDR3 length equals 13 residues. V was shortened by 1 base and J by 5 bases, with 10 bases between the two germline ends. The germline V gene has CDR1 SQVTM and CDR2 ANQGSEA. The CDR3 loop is CSVEGRVGDTQYF. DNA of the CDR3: TGCAGCGTTGAAGGGCGTGTTGGAGATACGCAGTATTTT.

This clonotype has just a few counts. In DNA form, the CDR3 reads TGCAGCGTTGAATGGGGGATGGGGCAGGGCCCCTCTGGGGCCAACGTCCTGACTTTC. Translated, it gives CSVEWGMGQGPSGANVLTF. The chain has TRBV29-1 and TRBJ2-6, with D possibly being TRBD1 or TRBD2 (5 bases each). Trimming shortened V by 2 bases and J by 0 bases, and 20 bases separated the two germline ends. CDR3 length: 19 amino acids. Germline V gene sequence: CDR1 SQVTM, CDR2 ANQGSEA.

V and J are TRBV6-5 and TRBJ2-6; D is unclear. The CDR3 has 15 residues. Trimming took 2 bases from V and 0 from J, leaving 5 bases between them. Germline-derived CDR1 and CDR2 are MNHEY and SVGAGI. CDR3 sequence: CASSYALSGANVLTF. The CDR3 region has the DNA TGTGCCAGCAGTTACGCACTCTCTGGGGCCAACGTCCTGACTTTC.

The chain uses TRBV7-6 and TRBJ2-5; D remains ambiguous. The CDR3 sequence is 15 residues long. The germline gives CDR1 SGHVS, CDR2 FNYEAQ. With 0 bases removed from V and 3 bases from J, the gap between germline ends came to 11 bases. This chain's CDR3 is CASSLAGYLKETQYF. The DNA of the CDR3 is TGTGCCAGCAGCTTAGCAGGATACCTCAAAGAGACCCAGTACTTC.

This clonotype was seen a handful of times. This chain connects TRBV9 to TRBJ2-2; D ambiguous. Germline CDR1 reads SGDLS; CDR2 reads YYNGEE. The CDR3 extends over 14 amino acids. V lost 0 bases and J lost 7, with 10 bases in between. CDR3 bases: TGTGCCAGCAGCGTAGGATTCCCCGTCGGGGAGCTGTTTTTT. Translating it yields CASSVGFPVGELFF. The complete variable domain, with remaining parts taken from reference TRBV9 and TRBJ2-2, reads DSGVTQTPKHLITATGQRVTLRCSPRSGDLSVYWYQQSLDQGLQFLIQYYNGEERAKGNILERFSAQQFPDLHSELNLSSLELGDSALYFCASSVGFPVGELFFGEGSRLTVL.

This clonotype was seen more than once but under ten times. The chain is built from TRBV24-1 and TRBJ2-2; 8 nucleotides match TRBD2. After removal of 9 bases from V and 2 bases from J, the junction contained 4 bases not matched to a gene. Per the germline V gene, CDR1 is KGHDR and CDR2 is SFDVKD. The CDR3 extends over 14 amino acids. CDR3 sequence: CATGAGENTGELFF. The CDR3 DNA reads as TGTGCCACCGGAGCGGGAGAAAACACCGGGGAGCTGTTTTTT.

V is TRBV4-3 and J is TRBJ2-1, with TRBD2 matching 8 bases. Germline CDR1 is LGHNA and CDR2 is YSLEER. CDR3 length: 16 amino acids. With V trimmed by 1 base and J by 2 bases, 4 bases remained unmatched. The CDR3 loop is CASSQVGTRAYNEQFF. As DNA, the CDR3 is TGCGCCAGCAGCCAAGTTGGGACTAGAGCCTACAATGAGCAGTTCTTC.

Here the CDR3 reads CASSNREDTQYF. CDR3 nucleotide sequence: TGTGCCAGCAGCAACAGGGAAGATACGCAGTATTTT. The chain joins TRBV7-9 to TRBJ2-3; the D gene is possibly TRBD1 (6 bases). The germline V and J ends were trimmed by 5 bases and 5 bases, with 8 bases remaining between them. CDR1 is SEHNR, CDR2 FQNEAQ, per germline (reference sequence). The CDR3 consists of 12 residues.